This TCR beta chain stems from a study of blood T cell repertoires in COVID-19. Only in-frame clones appear in the TCRdb table, and some are missing; sequencing was by immunoSEQ multiplex PCR. The repertoire holds approximately 300,000 clones, with about 89% as singletons. Participants' own reports of clinical history determined their cohort assignment. The germline gives CDR1 SNHLY, CDR2 FYNNEI. The V segment lost 8 bases and the J segment 6 bases; nucleotides outside the gene matches: 1. This CDR3 contains 11 residues. Specimen: PBMCs or T cells enriched from blood (not recorded which). The chain has TRBV2 and TRBJ2-7, with 10 bases matching TRBD1. The source of this sequence is a woman under 40 who had recovered from COVID-19. CDR3 DNA: TGTGCCAGCGGGACAGGGGTCGAGCAGTACTTC. Residues: CASGTGVEQYF.